These 30 T cell receptor beta chains came from one sample sequenced in a study of blood T cells in healthy people across ages (dated by TCRdb to the mid-2010s). The library relied on 5' RACE. The run used an Illumina HiSeq 2500. The second PCR ran for roughly 7 to 11 cycles and used a J-beta primer mix along with a sample-barcoded 5' primer. TCRdb trimmed public reads at Q25 via fastp, called clones via MiXCR and kept in-frame beta chains. Each CDR3 protein appears once, grouped with its most common genes and DNA. The sample table lists 600,000 to 850,000 distinct CDR3 sequences, approximately 25% of them with a count of one. The ten largest clones capture 9.4% of the sample. Another study also made use of these data, one on T cells of mothers and their children.

The material sequenced was blood. All receptors come from a boy aged 5-17 years in good health.

In its sample, this clonotype was seen a few times. V and J are TRBV12-5 and TRBJ2-1; no firm D call. CDR1 and CDR2 from the germline V gene are LGHNT and FRNRAP. V shed 4 bases and J shed 6 bases, with 7 bases lying between them. This CDR3 comprises 12 residues. The CDR3 nucleotides read TGTGCTAGTGGTTCCCTTCCCAATGAGCAGTTCTTC. This codes for CASGSLPNEQFF.

This clonotype was observed a few times. The junction and the germline gene differ at one end; a read error may be behind it. CDR3 amino acids: CAGSPGHRETQYF. CDR3 nucleotide sequence: TGTGCCGGCAGCCCCGGCCATCGGGAGACCCAGTACTTC. The chain carries TRBV7-2 and TRBJ2-5; D is uncertain. Germline CDR1 reads SGHTA; CDR2 reads FQGNSA. The CDR3 spans 13 residues.

This clonotype has a handful of counts. The V gene is TRBV28, the J gene TRBJ2-1; TRBD1 aligns across 9 bases. The CDR3 is made up of 16 amino acids. Trimming at V came to 4 bases and at J to 2 bases, leaving 6 bases not matched to a gene. Germline-derived CDR1 and CDR2 are MDHEN and SYDVKM. The CDR3 DNA is TGTGCCAGCAGTTCGGGGACAGGGCAACCCTACAATGAGCAGTTCTTC. Its translation is CASSSGTGQPYNEQFF.

The rearrangement uses TRBV5-6 and TRBJ2-5; no clear D gene. CDR1 SGHDT and CDR2 YYEEEE come from the germline V gene. V gave up 2 bases and J gave up 1 base, with 12 bases separating them. This CDR3 contains 15 residues. The CDR3 sequence: CASSFGPTSQETQYF. For the CDR3, the DNA is TGTGCCAGCAGCTTCGGCCCGACGTCCCAAGAGACCCAGTACTTC.

This clonotype has a handful of counts. One end of the junction is discordant with germline, which a read error may explain. The chain has TRBV4-3 and TRBJ2-5; D is perhaps TRBD2 (5 bases). Per the germline V gene, CDR1 is LGHNA and CDR2 is YSLEER. This CDR3 is built from 14 residues. Here the CDR3 DNA reads TGCGCCGGCAGCCAAGGTAGCGAGCAAGAGACCCAGTACTTC. Translated: CAGSQGSEQETQYF.

The chain employs TRBV7-2 and TRBJ2-2, with 8 bases identical to TRBD1. The CDR3 consists of 15 residues. Unmatched junction bases numbered 8, after V lost 6 bases and J lost 5 bases. The germline CDR1 and CDR2 sequences are SGHTA and FQGNSA. The CDR3 here is CASRGQVIRTGELFF. The CDR3 DNA is TGTGCCAGCAGGGGACAGGTTATTAGGACCGGGGAGCTGTTTTTT.

V and J are TRBV7-3 and TRBJ2-1; TRBD2 matches at 11 bases. Germline values: CDR1 SGHTA, CDR2 FQGTGA. The CDR3 runs 16 residues. J lost 2 bases, V lost 6 bases, and 6 bases had no gene match. In nucleotides, the CDR3 is TGTGCCAGCAGTTATAGCGGGGGGGCCCCCTACAATGAGCAGTTCTTC. Residues: CASSYSGGAPYNEQFF.

This chain uses TRBV5-6 with TRBJ2-5; unclear D gene. CDR3 length equals 14 residues. V was shortened by 5 bases and J by 12 bases, with 23 bases between the two germline ends. CDR1 is SGHDT, CDR2 YYEEEE, per germline. The CDR3 bases are TGTGCCAGCAGTCTCAGAAGCCAATTTGGTCAGAAGTACTTC. Its translation: CASSLRSQFGQKYF.

The V call is TRBV5-6, the J call TRBJ1-2, with a possible D match to TRBD1 (5 bases). This CDR3 is 14 amino acids long. Germline CDR1 and CDR2: SGHDT and YYEEEE. V dropped 4 bases and J dropped 2 bases, with 12 bases sitting between them. CDR3 nucleotides: TGTGCCAGCAGCGCAGGGTCTCCCAACTATGGCTACACCTTC. Translating gives CASSAGSPNYGYTF. Using reference TRBV5-6 and TRBJ1-2 for the parts outside the CDR3, the full variable domain is DAGVTQSPTHLIKTRGQQVTLRCSPKSGHDTVSWYQQALGQGPQFIFQYYEEEERQRGNFPDRFSGHQFPNYSSELNVNALLLGDSALYLCASSAGSPNYGYTFGSGTRLTVV.

The rearrangement uses TRBV11-2 and TRBJ1-4; no clear D. CDR1 is SGHAT and CDR2 is FQNNGV in the germline V gene. The V end was cut by 5 bases, the J end by 5 bases, with 15 bases between. The CDR3 is 15 amino acids. The CDR3 is CASSPRVGGNEKLFF. The CDR3 DNA reads TGTGCCAGCAGCCCCCGTGTGGGAGGGAATGAAAAACTGTTTTTT.

A few counts support this clonotype. The J gene is TRBJ2-6, the V gene TRBV5-1; D possibly corresponds to TRBD2 (5 bases). The CDR3 has 17 residues. From germline, CDR1 is SGHRS and CDR2 YFSETQ. The germline V and J ends were trimmed by 1 base and 4 bases, with 15 bases remaining between them. Here the CDR3 DNA reads TGCGCCAGCAGCTTGAATACGGGGTCGAAGGGGGCCAACGTCCTGACTTTC. Translated, it gives CASSLNTGSKGANVLTF.

This clonotype was recorded a few times. This chain joins TRBV2 and TRBJ2-5; 7 nucleotides match TRBD1. The ends lost 8 bases at V and 6 bases at J; junction bases unmatched: 15. CDR1 SNHLY and CDR2 FYNNEI come from the germline V gene. The CDR3 totals 15 residues. The CDR3 protein is CASVTETGRRKTQYF. The DNA of the CDR3 is TGTGCCAGCGTAACGGAGACAGGGCGAAGGAAGACCCAGTACTTC. Complete variable domain (other parts from reference TRBV2 and TRBJ2-5): EPEVTQTPSHQVTQMGQEVILRCVPISNHLYFYWYRQILGQKVEFLVSFYNNEISEKSEIFDDQFSVERPDGSNFTLKIRSTKLEDSAMYFCASVTETGRRKTQYFGPGTRLLVL.

This clonotype was seen only a few times. This chain links TRBV6-6 with TRBJ2-5; 7 bases line up with TRBD2. V was clipped by 6 bases and J by 5 bases; unmatched bases: 6. The CDR3 is made up of 13 amino acids. The germline V gene has CDR1 MNHNY and CDR2 SVGAGI (reference sequence). The CDR3 bases are TGTGCCAGCAGAAAGATTAGCGGGGAGACCCAGTACTTC. Translation gives CASRKISGETQYF.

The chain links TRBV4-2 to TRBJ2-7, with 8 positions matching TRBD1. CDR3 length equals 17 residues. The V gene's germline CDR1 is LGHNA and CDR2 YNFKEQ. Trimming at V came to 1 base and at J to 5 bases, leaving 13 bases not matched to a gene. Written as DNA, the CDR3 is TGTGCCAGCAGCCAAGGGGGCCGGGACAGGCTTTTCGACGAGCAGTACTTC. Translation gives CASSQGGRDRLFDEQYF.

J is TRBJ2-4 and V is TRBV12-3 or TRBV12-4; D ambiguous. Deletions cut 6 bases from V and 8 bases from J, with 14 bases between. The CDR3 length is 13 residues. The CDR3 coding sequence is TGTGCCAGCAGACCATCCCTTGAGCACATTCAGTACTTC. Protein product: CASRPSLEHIQYF.

This clonotype was detected a few times. J is TRBJ2-5 and V is TRBV5-1, with D unclear. With the DNA end fitting TRBJ2-7 better, the J assignment may be wrong. CDR3 length equals 13 residues. Germline-derived CDR1 and CDR2 are SGHRS and YFSETQ. CDR3 amino acids: CASSFEDAYEQYF. For the CDR3, the DNA is TGCGCCAGCAGCTTCGAAGACGCCTACGAGCAGTACTTC.

This clonotype has a handful of counts. At one boundary the junction diverges from the germline segment, which might be a read error. As DNA, the CDR3 is TGTGCCAGCAGCGCTAACGGACAGGGGGTGGAGACCCAGTGCTTC. It encodes CASSANGQGVETQCF. The chain joins TRBV2 to TRBJ2-5, with 10 bases matching TRBD1. The germline V gene has CDR1 SNHLY and CDR2 FYNNEI. CDR3 size: 15 residues. The full variable domain, in which reference TRBV2 and TRBJ2-5 provide the parts outside the CDR3, is EPEVTQTPSHQVTQMGQEVILRCVPISNHLYFYWYRQILGQKVEFLVSFYNNEISEKSEIFDDQFSVERPDGSNFTLKIRSTKLEDSAMYFCASSANGQGVETQCFGPGTRLLVL.

This chain connects TRBV7-9 to TRBJ2-5, with D perhaps matching TRBD1 (6 bases). Near its end, the DNA agrees better with TRBJ2-7, so the J call may be wrong. The CDR3 has 16 residues. Germline CDR1 reads SEHNR; CDR2 reads FQNEAQ (reference sequence). The CDR3 is CASSLTTGTWAYEQYF. CDR3 in DNA: TGTGCCAGCAGCTTAACTACCGGGACATGGGCCTACGAGCAGTACTTC.

The rearrangement joins TRBV5-1 to TRBJ2-3; D might be TRBD2 (5 bases). CDR1 and CDR2 from the germline V gene are SGHRS and YFSETQ. CDR3 length equals 16 residues. V shed 4 bases and J shed 2 bases, with 17 bases lying between them. Here the CDR3 reads CASSPQMPGFTDTQYF. The CDR3 nucleotides read TGCGCCAGCAGCCCCCAAATGCCGGGGTTCACAGATACGCAGTATTTT.

The J gene is TRBJ1-5, the V gene TRBV7-9; D gene ambiguous. With 2 bases removed from V and 12 bases from J, the gap between germline ends came to 11 bases. The CDR3 covers 12 residues. Germline CDR1 and CDR2: SEHNR and FQNEAQ (reference sequence). In nucleotides, the CDR3 is TGTGCCAGCAGCTTACTAGGGATGCTCCAGCATTTT. It is translated as CASSLLGMLQHF.

In regard to this clonotype: One junction end disagrees with the germline gene, perhaps due to a read error. The rearrangement joins TRBV20-1 to TRBJ2-3, with D perhaps being TRBD1 or TRBD2 (5 bases each). This CDR3 spans 16 amino acids. Germline values: CDR1 DFQATT, CDR2 SNEGSKA (reference sequence). The CDR3 loop is CSGRGWGGALSDTQYF. The DNA of the CDR3 is TGCAGTGGTAGAGGGTGGGGTGGGGCCCTATCAGATACGCAGTATTTT.

This chain uses TRBV7-3 with TRBJ2-3, with TRBD2 matching over 7 bases. This CDR3 has 15 amino acids. V dropped 5 bases and J dropped 2; count of bases not matched to a gene: 7. In germline, CDR1 is SGHTA, CDR2 FQGTGA. CDR3 bases: TGTGCCAGCAGCCTATACGGGGGGTTCACAGATACGCAGTATTTT. Its translation: CASSLYGGFTDTQYF. The full variable domain, with the rest looked up from reference TRBV7-3 and TRBJ2-3, is GAGVSQTPSNKVTEKGKYVELRCDPISGHTALYWYRQSLGQGPEFLIYFQGTGAADDSGLPNDRFFAVRPEGSVSTLKIQRTERGDSAVYLCASSLYGGFTDTQYFGPGTRLTVL.

The chain joins TRBV7-9 to TRBJ2-3; D not resolved. The CDR3 covers 14 residues. The germline CDR1 and CDR2 sequences are SEHNR and FQNEAQ (reference sequence). Between the trimmed V and J ends, which lost 1 base and 4 bases, there was a span of 9 bases. CDR3 sequence (DNA): TGTGCCAGCAGCTTAGTTTTCCCCGCAGATACGCAGTATTTT. It is translated as CASSLVFPADTQYF.

This clonotype was counted a few times. The V and J genes are TRBV18 and TRBJ2-5; TRBD1 matches at 10 bases. The end of the DNA aligns better with TRBJ2-7, so the J call may be wrong. Per germline, CDR1 KGHSH and CDR2 LQKENI. This CDR3 contains 15 residues. For the CDR3, the DNA is TGTGCCAGCTCACTATCGGGACAGGGGACCTACGAGCAGTACTTC. Translating gives CASSLSGQGTYEQYF.

V is TRBV7-9 and J is TRBJ2-5; 10 nucleotides match TRBD2. Trimming cost V 5 bases and J 5 bases; bases outside gene matches: 11. CDR3 length: 16 amino acids. Germline V gene data show CDR1 as SEHNR and CDR2 as FQNEAQ (reference sequence). The CDR3 DNA reads as TGTGCCAGCAGCCCTACTGCAGCGGGAGGGAGGGAGACCCAGTACTTC. Translation gives CASSPTAAGGRETQYF.

The chain combines TRBV4-3 with TRBJ2-1, with 7 positions matching TRBD1. From germline, CDR1 is LGHNA and CDR2 YSLEER. V was clipped by 0 bases and J by 3 bases; unmatched bases: 2. The length of the CDR3 is 15 residues. The CDR3 region has the DNA TGCGCCAGCAGCCAAGATACAGGGGTCTACAATGAGCAGTTCTTC. Residues: CASSQDTGVYNEQFF.

V gene TRBV5-1 combines with J gene TRBJ1-2; D gene ambiguous. V was shortened by 0 bases and J by 7 bases, with 13 bases between the two germline ends. The CDR3 sequence is 14 residues long. Germline lookup yields CDR1 SGHRS and CDR2 YFSETQ. The CDR3: CASSLEATRGGYTF. The CDR3 coding sequence is TGCGCCAGCAGCTTGGAGGCAACCCGTGGTGGCTACACCTTC.

DNA for the CDR3: TGTGCCAGCGCCGTGGGACTAGGATTCGAGCAGTACTTC. It codes for CASAVGLGFEQYF. The rearrangement links TRBV28 to TRBJ2-1; TRBD2 matches at 8 bases. TRBJ2-7 explains the end of the DNA better; the J call may be wrong. Germline lookup yields CDR1 MDHEN and CDR2 SYDVKM. The CDR3 extends over 13 amino acids.

The rearrangement joins TRBV12-3 or TRBV12-4 to TRBJ1-2; unclear D gene. V dropped 3 bases and J dropped 5 bases, with 7 bases sitting between them. This CDR3 spans 12 amino acids. The CDR3 spells CASSFGRYGYTF. In DNA, the CDR3 is TGTGCCAGCAGTTTTGGACGGTATGGCTACACCTTC.

The genes are TRBV7-2 and TRBJ1-1, with 7 bases matching TRBD1. Germline V gene data show CDR1 as SGHTA and CDR2 as FQGNSA. The CDR3 has 14 residues. Unmatched junction bases numbered 9, after V lost 5 bases and J lost 6 bases. CDR3 in amino acids: CASSPRDSTPEAFF. CDR3 DNA sequence: TGTGCCAGCAGCCCCCGGGACAGCACCCCTGAAGCTTTCTTT.